A single sample is the source of the 23 T cell receptor beta chains below, sequenced in a study of blood T cell repertoires in COVID-19. TCRdb's table, derived via immunoSEQ multiplex PCR, lists solely in-frame clones and lacks some. Of 100,000 to 150,000 clones in the sample, approximately 91% were seen once. The sample was peripheral blood. Receptor source: a woman older than 75 with acute or convalescent COVID-19.

J is TRBJ2-1 and V is TRBV2; D is possibly TRBD1 (6 bases). Trimming cost V 8 bases and J 0 bases, with 11 bases left between them. Germline V lookup: CDR1 SNHLY, CDR2 FYNNEI. The CDR3 contains 14 residues. This CDR3 is CASDRSSSYNEQFF. CDR3 DNA sequence: TGTGCCAGCGACAGGTCTAGCTCCTACAATGAGCAGTTCTTC. The full variable domain, rest sourced from reference TRBV2 and TRBJ2-1, is EPEVTQTPSHQVTQMGQEVILRCVPISNHLYFYWYRQILGQKVEFLVSFYNNEISEKSEIFDDQFSVERPDGSNFTLKIRSTKLEDSAMYFCASDRSSSYNEQFFGPGTRLTVL.

The V gene is TRBV4-2, the J gene TRBJ1-2, with a tentative D call TRBD1 (5 bases). The CDR3 totals 16 residues. The V end lost 3 bases, the J end lost 7 bases, and 21 bases lay between the germline ends. Germline CDR1 LGHNA, CDR2 YNFKEQ. CDR3 loop: CASSHETPLGRAGYTF. Here the CDR3 DNA reads TGTGCCAGCAGCCACGAAACCCCCCTGGGCAGGGCTGGCTACACCTTC.

The genes are TRBV7-9 and TRBJ2-7; TRBD2 aligns across 13 bases. Germline V lookup: CDR1 SEHNR, CDR2 FQNEAQ (reference sequence). The V and J ends lost 5 bases and 3 bases, in that order; junction bases with no gene match: 13. CDR3 length equals 18 residues. CDR3 bases: TGTGCCAGCAGCCCCGGGCTAGGGACTAGCGGGAATTACTACGAGCAGTACTTC. It yields the protein CASSPGLGTSGNYYEQYF.

This rearrangement joins TRBV6-5 to TRBJ2-7; 13 nucleotides align to TRBD2. The CDR3 is 15 residues long. J lost 7 bases, V lost 6 bases, and 9 bases had no gene match. Germline CDR1 is MNHEY and CDR2 is SVGAGI. This chain's CDR3 is CASRDTSGGAKEQYF. CDR3 coding DNA: TGTGCCAGCAGGGACACTAGCGGGGGGGCCAAGGAGCAGTACTTC.

This chain uses TRBV19 with TRBJ1-2, with 8 bases matching TRBD1. Unmatched junction bases numbered 12, after V lost 5 bases and J lost 1 base. This CDR3 comprises 17 residues. Germline lookup yields CDR1 LNHDA and CDR2 SQIVND (reference sequence). The CDR3 is CASSAQTTGESNYGYTF. The CDR3 nucleotides read TGTGCCAGTAGTGCTCAAACGACAGGGGAAAGTAACTATGGCTACACCTTC.

V gene TRBV19 combines with J gene TRBJ1-5; D is unresolved. V was pared by 3 bases and J by 5 bases, with 5 bases between. Germline loops: CDR1 LNHDA, CDR2 SQIVND (reference sequence). The CDR3 extends over 12 amino acids. CDR3 nucleotides: TGTGCCAGTAGTATGAGGGATCAGCCCCAGCATTTT. Translated: CASSMRDQPQHF. Full variable domain (remainder filled in from reference TRBV19 and TRBJ1-5): DGGITQSPKYLFRKEGQNVTLSCEQNLNHDAMYWYRQDPGQGLRLIYYSQIVNDFQKGDIAEGYSVSREKKESFPLTVTSAQKNPTAFYLCASSMRDQPQHFGDGTRLSIL.

Worth noting for this clone: The junction departs from germline at one end; a sequencing error may be responsible. The chain links TRBV6-1 to TRBJ2-3, with TRBD1 as a possible D gene (6 bases). Germline V lookup: CDR1 MNHNS, CDR2 SASEGT. The CDR3 covers 15 residues. CDR3 nucleotides: TGTGCCAGCAGGGAAGAGACAGGCGGCACAGATACGCAGTATTTT. Protein sequence: CASREETGGTDTQYF.

The CDR3 spells CASSPETLSGGTEAFF. As DNA, the CDR3 is TGTGCCAGCAGCCCGGAGACCTTGAGCGGGGGCACTGAAGCTTTCTTT. V is TRBV7-3 and J is TRBJ1-1; a weak D match, TRBD1 (5 bases). V lost 5 bases and J 4 bases, leaving 20 bases between the germline ends. This CDR3 contains 16 residues. Germline CDR1 SGHTA, CDR2 FQGTGA.

The chain uses TRBV28 and TRBJ1-6; tentatively, D is TRBD1 (5 bases). Germline-derived CDR1 and CDR2 are MDHEN and SYDVKM. This CDR3 has 14 amino acids. Trimming took off 11 bases at V and 5 bases at J, with 16 bases between the two ends. In DNA, the CDR3 is TGTGCCGGACAACAGGCATCGGATAATTCACCCCTCCACTTT. Residues: CAGQQASDNSPLHF.

The V and J genes are TRBV28 and TRBJ1-5; D remains unclear. This CDR3 region has 12 residues. Germline V gives CDR1 MDHEN, CDR2 SYDVKM. The germline V and J ends were trimmed by 10 bases and 2 bases, with 9 bases remaining between them. For the CDR3, the DNA is TGTGCCACGGGGTCGGGCAATCAGCCCCAGCATTTT. Its translation is CATGSGNQPQHF.

The rearrangement joins TRBV21-1 to TRBJ2-1; TRBD2 is taken as the D call from the table, unchecked against the DNA. TRBV21-1 is a pseudogene segment. This CDR3 is built from 14 residues. CDR3 sequence reads: CASSPPGASNEQFF. The CDR3 nucleotides read TGTGCCAGCAGCCCCCCCGGAGCTAGCAATGAGCAGTTCTTC.

CDR3 bases: TGCGCCAGCAGCTTGGGGACCCTGGCAGGGGATACGCAGTATTTT. Its translation is CASSLGTLAGDTQYF. The rearrangement links TRBV5-1 to TRBJ2-3; TRBD1 might be the D (5 bases). V was trimmed by 0 bases and J by 6 bases, leaving 14 bases between them. CDR3 length equals 15 residues. In germline, CDR1 is SGHRS, CDR2 YFSETQ.

The chain employs TRBV20-1 and TRBJ2-7; possibly TRBD2 for D (6 bases). Per germline, CDR1 DFQATT and CDR2 SNEGSKA (reference sequence). This CDR3 comprises 11 residues. Trimming cost V 6 bases and J 6 bases, with 12 bases left between them. CDR3 sequence (DNA): TGCAGTGCGCAGGGAGGCCGCGAGCAGTACTTC. It is translated as CSAQGGREQYF.

The chain recombines TRBV7-8 with TRBJ2-2; 8 nucleotides match TRBD1. The CDR3 has 15 amino acids. Germline V gene sequence: CDR1 SGHVS, CDR2 FQNEAQ. Trimming cost V 5 bases and J 6 bases; bases outside gene matches: 8. For the CDR3, the DNA is TGTGCCAGCAGCGCCGACAGGGGTCGCGCCGGGGAGCTGTTTTTT. Its protein is CASSADRGRAGELFF.

The chain is built from TRBV18 and TRBJ1-2; D possibly corresponds to TRBD1 (6 bases). V was clipped by 0 bases and J by 8 bases, with 13 bases between them. Germline-derived CDR1 and CDR2 are KGHSH and LQKENI. The CDR3 is 14 amino acids. This chain's CDR3 is CASSPPDSNGGYTF. As DNA, the CDR3 is TGTGCCAGCTCACCACCGGACAGCAACGGAGGCTACACCTTC.

The J gene is TRBJ1-2, the V gene TRBV6-6; D perhaps matches TRBD1 (5 bases). The CDR3 extends over 15 amino acids. Trimming pared 8 bases from V and 3 bases from J, leaving 19 bases between. The germline V gene encodes CDR1 MNHNY and CDR2 SVGAGI (reference sequence). This CDR3 is CASVIGAGFDYGYTF. CDR3 DNA sequence: TGTGCCAGCGTTATTGGCGCAGGGTTTGACTATGGCTACACCTTC.

The chain uses TRBV7-3 and TRBJ2-3; 9 nucleotides line up with TRBD2. V shed 2 bases and J 1 base; nucleotides not matched to a gene: 7. Germline V CDR1 and CDR2: SGHTA, FQGTGA. The CDR3 contains 17 residues. CDR3: CASSLAGGNRGTDTQYF. Written as DNA, the CDR3 is TGTGCCAGCAGCTTAGCGGGAGGGAATCGTGGCACAGATACGCAGTATTTT.

This rearrangement joins TRBV2 to TRBJ2-1; TRBD2 agrees at 7 bases. The CDR3 is made up of 12 amino acids. J was trimmed by 7 bases and V by 7 bases; bases with no gene match: 4. Looked up from germline, CDR1 is SNHLY and CDR2 is FYNNEI. CDR3 in DNA: TGTGCCAGCACCTTACTAGCGAATGAGCAGTTCTTC. Protein sequence: CASTLLANEQFF.

The chain recombines TRBV18 with TRBJ1-1, with 8 bases lining up with TRBD1. CDR3 length: 15 amino acids. Germline values: CDR1 KGHSH, CDR2 LQKENI. V lost 2 bases and J lost 3; bases outside the gene matches: 5. CDR3 sequence: CASSPFSTGDTEAFF. CDR3 bases: TGTGCCAGCTCACCATTCTCGACAGGGGACACTGAAGCTTTCTTT.

This chain links TRBV24-1 with TRBJ2-2; 9 bases agree with TRBD2. The CDR3 is 16 amino acids. The junction had 8 bases not matched to a gene; V was cut back by 7 bases and J by 3 bases. Germline lookup yields CDR1 KGHDR and CDR2 SFDVKD. The DNA of the CDR3 is TGTGCCACCAGCGAAAGCGGGAGGAAGGACACCGGGGAGCTGTTTTTT. Encoded protein: CATSESGRKDTGELFF.

This chain joins TRBV19 and TRBJ1-1; maybe TRBD1 (6 bases). Between the trimmed V and J ends, which lost 6 bases and 1 base, there was a span of 15 bases. The CDR3 has 15 residues. The germline CDR1 and CDR2 sequences are LNHDA and SQIVND (reference sequence). The CDR3 DNA reads as TGTGCCAGTAGCAACAGGGTCGTGGAGAACACTGAAGCTTTCTTT. Translated: CASSNRVVENTEAFF.

The chain combines TRBV19 with TRBJ2-3; the match to TRBD1 covers 8 bases. In germline, CDR1 is LNHDA, CDR2 SQIVND (reference sequence). The CDR3 is made up of 15 amino acids. Trimming took 5 bases from V and 6 from J; bases not matched to a gene: 10. Here the CDR3 reads CASSLQGVSVDTQYF. CDR3 DNA: TGTGCCAGTAGTTTACAGGGGGTGAGTGTGGATACGCAGTATTTT.

The chain employs TRBV10-3 and TRBJ2-2; the match to TRBD2 covers 12 bases. The CDR3 has 16 amino acids. The germline CDR1 and CDR2 sequences are ENHRY and SYGVKD. With V trimmed by 4 bases and J by 2 bases, 2 bases remained unmatched. The CDR3 region has the DNA TGTGCCATCAGTGGACTAGCGGGAGTTAACACCGGGGAGCTGTTTTTT. Its protein is CAISGLAGVNTGELFF.